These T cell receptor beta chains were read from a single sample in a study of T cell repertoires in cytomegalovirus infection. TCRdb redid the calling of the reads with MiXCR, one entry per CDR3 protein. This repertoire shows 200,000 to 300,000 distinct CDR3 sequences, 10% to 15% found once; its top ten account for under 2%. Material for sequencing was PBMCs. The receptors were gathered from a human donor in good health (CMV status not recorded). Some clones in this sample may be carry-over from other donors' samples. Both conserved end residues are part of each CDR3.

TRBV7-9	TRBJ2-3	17	CASSLARGGLRTDTQYF
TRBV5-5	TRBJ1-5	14	CASSFTDSNQPQHF
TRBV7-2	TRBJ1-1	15	CASSPIQGRFTEAFF
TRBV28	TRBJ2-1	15	CASSSPLEAYNEQFF
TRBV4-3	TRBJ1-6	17	CASSQTSKGTYNSPLHF
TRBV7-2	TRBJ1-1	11	CASSLMPEAFF
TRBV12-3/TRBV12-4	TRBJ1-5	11	CASGGMWPQHF
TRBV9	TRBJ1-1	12	CASSVGSGTAFF
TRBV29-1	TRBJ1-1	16	CSGGFSGRYTNTEAFF
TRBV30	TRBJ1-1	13	CAWDRGQNTEAFF
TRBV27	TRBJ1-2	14	CAILPQGKGYGYTF
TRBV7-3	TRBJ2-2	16	CASSLPQGDYTGELFF
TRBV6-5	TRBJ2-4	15	CASSQTDLAKNIQYF
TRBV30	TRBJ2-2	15	CAWTFGGVRTGELFF
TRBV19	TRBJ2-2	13	CASSTTGAGELFF
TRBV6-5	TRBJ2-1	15	CASSYFRQGGNEQFF
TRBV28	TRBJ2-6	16	CASIGQGAAGANVLTF
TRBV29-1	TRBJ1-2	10	CSSAGDGYTF
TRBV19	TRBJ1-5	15	CASSGMGGGNQPQHF
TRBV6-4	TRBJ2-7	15	CASTTPGTGGGEQYF
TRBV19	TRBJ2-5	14	CASSIRRDQETQYF
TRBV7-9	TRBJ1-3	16	CASSPGVGQLGNTIYF
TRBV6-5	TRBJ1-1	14	CASSYAGENTEAFF
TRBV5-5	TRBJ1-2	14	CASSLVGLGYGYTF
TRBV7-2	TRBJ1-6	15	CASSLEADYNSPLHF
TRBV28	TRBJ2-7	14	CASRGFGGTYEQYF
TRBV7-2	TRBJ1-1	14	CASSFDRVNTEAFF
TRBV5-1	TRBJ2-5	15	CASSLGPILEETQYF
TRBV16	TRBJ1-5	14	CASSRAGGNQPQHF
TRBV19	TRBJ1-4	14	CASSIQAIGEKLFF
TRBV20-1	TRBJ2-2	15	CSARSQGINTGELFF
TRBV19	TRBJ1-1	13	CASFPQGRTEAFF
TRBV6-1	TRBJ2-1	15	CASSRTAYPYNEQFF
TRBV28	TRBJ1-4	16	CASSPLPGRVGEKLFF
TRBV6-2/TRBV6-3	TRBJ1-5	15	CASSYSERPLQPQHF
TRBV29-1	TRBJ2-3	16	CSVGGSGSGIGDTQYF
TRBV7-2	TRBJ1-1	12	CASSPSGTEAFF
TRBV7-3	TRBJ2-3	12	CASAGDTDTQYF
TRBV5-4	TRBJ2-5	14	CASSLDGIGETQYF
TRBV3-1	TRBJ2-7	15	CASSQLLTGPREQYF
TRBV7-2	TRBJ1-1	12	CASSLDRPEAFF
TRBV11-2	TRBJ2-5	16	CASSLRRSGDQETQYF
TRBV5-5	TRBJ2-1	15	CASSSGQGEWNEQFF
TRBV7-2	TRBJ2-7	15	CASSSGRGGSYEQYF
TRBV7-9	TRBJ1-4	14	CASRSDRVNEKLFF
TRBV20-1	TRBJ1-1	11	CSATGGPEAFF
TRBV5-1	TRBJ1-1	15	CASSLVGTGDTEAFF
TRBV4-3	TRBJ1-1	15	CASSHPTGFGTEAFF
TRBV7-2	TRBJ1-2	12	CASSEFNYGYTF
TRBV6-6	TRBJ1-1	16	CASSYVIPGANTEAFF
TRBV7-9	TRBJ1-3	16	CASSAGQGLVANTIYF
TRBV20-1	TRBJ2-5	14	CSVGGTGHQETQYF